This passage covers 7 T cell receptor beta chains from one sample sequenced in a study of blood T cell repertoires in COVID-19. Some clones are missing from TCRdb's copy, which holds only in-frame ones; the method was immunoSEQ multiplex PCR. Of about 96,000 clones in the sample, roughly 84% were seen once. Sequencing input: peripheral blood. These receptors were obtained from an older woman with acute or convalescent COVID-19.

V is TRBV24-1 and J is TRBJ2-3, with TRBD1 identical over 10 bases. V was clipped by 5 bases and J by 3 bases; unmatched bases: 4. Germline V gives CDR1 KGHDR, CDR2 SFDVKD. The CDR3 spans 15 residues. The CDR3: CATSVSGQGTDTQYF. CDR3 DNA: TGTGCCACCAGTGTTTCGGGACAGGGGACAGATACGCAGTATTTT.

V is TRBV5-4 and J is TRBJ1-1, with D tentatively TRBD1 (6 bases). CDR1 and CDR2 from the germline V gene are SGHNT and YYREEE (reference sequence). V was shortened by 5 bases and J by 1 base, with 9 bases between the two germline ends. There are 13 residues in the CDR3. CDR3 in DNA: TGTGCCAGCAGTCAGGACAGGAACACTGAAGCTTTCTTT. Translated: CASSQDRNTEAFF. Supplemented by reference TRBV5-4 and TRBJ1-1, the full variable domain reads ETGVTQSPTHLIKTRGQQVTLRCSSQSGHNTVSWYQQALGQGPQFIFQYYREEENGRGNFPPRFSGLQFPNYSSELNVNALELDDSALYLCASSQDRNTEAFFGQGTRLTVV.

The gene calls are TRBV14 and TRBJ1-1; D is perhaps TRBD1 (6 bases). The V gene's germline CDR1 is SGHDN and CDR2 FVKESK. The length of the CDR3 is 13 residues. Trimming shortened V by 4 bases and J by 3 bases, and 9 bases separated the two germline ends. The CDR3 reads CASSLNRDTEAFF. In DNA, the CDR3 is TGTGCCAGCAGCCTCAACAGGGACACTGAAGCTTTCTTT.

This chain uses TRBV5-6 with TRBJ1-4, with 7 bases matching TRBD1. V lost 4 bases, J lost 1 base, and 4 bases stayed unmatched. The CDR3 length is 15 residues. The germline V gene encodes CDR1 SGHDT and CDR2 YYEEEE. DNA of the CDR3: TGTGCCAGCAGCACCTGGGACAGAACTAATGAAAAACTGTTTTTT. Protein: CASSTWDRTNEKLFF. Full variable domain (outside the CDR3, taken from reference TRBV5-6 and TRBJ1-4): DAGVTQSPTHLIKTRGQQVTLRCSPKSGHDTVSWYQQALGQGPQFIFQYYEEEERQRGNFPDRFSGHQFPNYSSELNVNALLLGDSALYLCASSTWDRTNEKLFFGSGTQLSVL.

V and J are TRBV29-1 and TRBJ1-1, with no clear D. The V and J ends lost 7 bases and 4 bases respectively, with 10 bases between them. The V gene's germline CDR1 is SQVTM and CDR2 ANQGSEA. The CDR3 loop spans 11 amino acids. CDR3 in DNA: TGCAGCGGGAAGGTAGCCACTGAAGCTTTCTTT. Protein product: CSGKVATEAFF.

This chain joins TRBV18 and TRBJ1-5, with D maybe TRBD1 (5 bases). Between the trimmed V and J ends, which lost 3 bases and 0 bases, there was a span of 9 bases. This CDR3 has 15 amino acids. Germline lookup yields CDR1 KGHSH and CDR2 LQKENI. Written as DNA, the CDR3 is TGTGCCAGCTCACCGACAGCTAATAGCAATCAGCCCCAGCATTTT. This gives the protein CASSPTANSNQPQHF.

The chain joins TRBV7-6 to TRBJ1-3, with TRBD1 as a possible D gene (5 bases). Trimming stripped 1 base from V and 0 bases from J, with 10 bases between. CDR1 and CDR2 (germline): SGHVS, FNYEAQ. The CDR3 is 16 amino acids. The CDR3 loop reads CASSLDRFDSGNTIYF. In nucleotides, the CDR3 is TGTGCCAGCAGCTTAGACAGGTTCGACTCTGGAAACACCATATATTTT.